This T cell receptor (beta chain) was identified in a study of glioma-infiltrating T cells. Ten or more counts support this clonotype. Its matching antigen is unknown. The CDR3 has 15 amino acids. The V end was cut by 0 bases, the J end by 1 base, with 9 bases between. CDR1 and CDR2 (germline): SGHTA, FQGNSA. Study conclusions and caveats: Tissue and blood shared very few CDR3 sequences. Gliomas, especially low-grade, showed above-expected tissue-blood divergence; non-neoplastic patients showed below.

The iRepertoire nested amplicon-rescue multiplex PCR amplified TCR alpha and beta CDR3s from RNA. Input was roughly 85-450 ng of tissue mRNA or PBMC total RNA. MiXCR was run by TCRdb on the multiplex PCR reads, yielding one entry per CDR3 protein. The table includes under 200,000 distinct CDR3 sequences, about 32% detected once. The chain links TRBV7-2 to TRBJ1-1; maybe TRBD1 (6 bases). The sequenced sample consisted of glioma tissue, nonneoplastic brain tissue, or PBMCs (not recorded which). The source is a human donor with low-grade glioma or glioblastoma, undergoing nonglioma brain surgery, or in good health (not recorded which). CDR3 amino acids: CASSLAGTSNTEAFF. In DNA form, the CDR3 reads TGTGCCAGCAGCTTAGCGGGGACATCGAACACTGAAGCTTTCTTT.